A single sample is the source of the 24 T cell receptor beta chains below, sequenced in a study of neoadjuvant anti-PD-1 for oral cavity cancer. Method: immunoSEQ multiplex PCR; TCRdb's copy keeps in-frame clones and lacks some. The repertoire holds around 32,000 clones, with around four fifths as singletons. Time point defined: after neoadjuvant nivolumab, at surgical resection. Material: PBMCs, obtained after nivolumab (anti-PD-1) treatment. All receptors come from a person aged 40 to 85 with oral cavity squamous cell carcinoma.

V is TRBV14 and J is TRBJ1-3; no reliable D call. V was pared by 0 bases and J by 0 bases, with 6 bases between. CDR3 length equals 15 residues. Germline V gene lookup returns CDR1 SGHDN and CDR2 FVKESK. The CDR3 loop is CASSQELPSGNTIYF. The CDR3 DNA is TGTGCCAGCAGCCAAGAACTCCCCTCTGGAAACACCATATATTTT.

The V and J genes are TRBV2 and TRBJ1-2; 8 positions match TRBD1. The germline gives CDR1 SNHLY, CDR2 FYNNEI. V lost 3 bases, J lost 2 bases, and 5 bases stayed unmatched. The CDR3 runs to 15 residues. CDR3 sequence reads: CASSEIRQGNYGYTF. CDR3 nucleotides: TGTGCCAGCAGTGAGATACGACAGGGGAACTATGGCTACACCTTC.

The sample holds a few counts of this clone. The chain has TRBV6-1 and TRBJ1-4; 8 bases align to TRBD1. CDR1 MNHNS and CDR2 SASEGT come from the germline V gene. J lost 4 bases, V lost 4 bases, and 2 bases had no gene match. The CDR3 consists of 14 residues. This chain's CDR3 is CASSGGQVNEKLFF. The CDR3 bases are TGTGCCAGCAGTGGGGGACAGGTTAATGAAAAACTGTTTTTT.

This chain connects TRBV10-1 to TRBJ2-1; 12 bases line up with TRBD2. V shed 0 bases, J shed 5 bases, and the junction held 2 bases outside the gene matches. The CDR3 length is 16 residues. The germline gives CDR1 WNHNN, CDR2 SYGVQD (reference sequence). Written as DNA, the CDR3 is TGCGCCAGCAGTGAGTCCCTAGCGGGGGGGAACAATGAGCAGTTCTTC. Protein product: CASSESLAGGNNEQFF.

The chain uses TRBV10-1 and TRBJ1-1; D is unresolved. The V and J ends lost 0 bases and 0 bases respectively, with 2 bases between them. Germline CDR1 and CDR2: WNHNN and SYGVQD (reference sequence). This CDR3 has 13 amino acids. The CDR3 reads CASSESLNTEAFF. CDR3 DNA sequence: TGCGCCAGCAGTGAGTCGTTGAACACTGAAGCTTTCTTT.

V usage is TRBV7-9 and J usage is TRBJ2-5, with D possibly TRBD2 on 6 matching bases. Trimming left V 6 bases short and J 1 base short, with 18 bases between. This CDR3 has 16 residues. Germline CDR1 reads SEHNR; CDR2 reads FQNEAQ (reference sequence). CDR3 sequence (DNA): TGTGCCAGCAGTTACCCTTTTGGGGGGACCCAAGAGACCCAGTACTTC. The encoded protein is CASSYPFGGTQETQYF.

There are a few counts of this clone. The chain links TRBV10-1 to TRBJ2-7; D ambiguous. The ends were cut back, 6 bases at V and 0 bases at J, with 12 bases in the middle. CDR1 and CDR2 from the germline V gene are WNHNN and SYGVQD (reference sequence). This CDR3 is built from 14 residues. CDR3 residues: CASSDTLGSYEQYF. The CDR3 bases are TGCGCCAGCAGCGACACACTGGGCTCCTACGAGCAGTACTTC.

The rearrangement uses TRBV19 and TRBJ1-5; no reliable D call. The germline gives CDR1 LNHDA, CDR2 SQIVND (reference sequence). V lost 7 bases to trimming and J lost 4 bases, with 11 bases between them. There are 13 residues in the CDR3. CDR3 sequence: CASMPGWNQPQHF. Here the CDR3 DNA reads TGTGCCAGTATGCCAGGATGGAATCAGCCCCAGCATTTT. The whole variable domain, remainder taken from reference TRBV19 and TRBJ1-5, is DGGITQSPKYLFRKEGQNVTLSCEQNLNHDAMYWYRQDPGQGLRLIYYSQIVNDFQKGDIAEGYSVSREKKESFPLTVTSAQKNPTAFYLCASMPGWNQPQHFGDGTRLSIL.

This clone was seen once. Written as DNA, the CDR3 is TGTGCCAGCAGTGGGACAGGGGATGGAGGCTACACCTTC. Protein product: CASSGTGDGGYTF. V is TRBV6-1 and J is TRBJ1-2; 9 nucleotides match TRBD1. The length of the CDR3 is 13 residues. Germline values: CDR1 MNHNS, CDR2 SASEGT. J lost 8 bases, V lost 4 bases, and 5 bases had no gene match.

The chain links TRBV7-2 to TRBJ2-5; D is unresolved. The germline V gene has CDR1 SGHTA and CDR2 FQGNSA. The CDR3 loop spans 13 amino acids. V lost 5 bases and J 1 base, leaving 8 bases between the germline ends. CDR3 bases: TGTGCCAGCAGCCCCCTGGCCCAAGAGACCCAGTACTTC. Translated: CASSPLAQETQYF.

V is TRBV4-3 and J is TRBJ2-3; no firm D call. This CDR3 spans 16 amino acids. Trimming pared 4 bases from V and 0 bases from J, leaving 14 bases between. Germline V gives CDR1 LGHNA, CDR2 YSLEER. The CDR3 reads CASSPHPSSSTDTQYF. The CDR3 DNA reads as TGCGCCAGCAGCCCCCACCCGTCTTCTAGCACAGATACGCAGTATTTT.

This chain uses TRBV6-5 with TRBJ2-7; TRBD2 matches at 10 bases. CDR3 length: 14 residues. The germline V gene encodes CDR1 MNHEY and CDR2 SVGAGI. V lost 4 bases and J lost 2; bases outside the gene matches: 2. The CDR3 DNA reads TGTGCCAGCAGTTGGACTAGCGGACCCTACGAGCAGTACTTC. It is translated as CASSWTSGPYEQYF.

The CDR3 protein is CASSLPGQDTISSGNTIYF. In nucleotides, the CDR3 is TGTGCCAGCAGCTTACCGGGACAGGACACAATCAGCTCTGGAAACACCATATATTTT. V gene TRBV5-8 combines with J gene TRBJ1-3; 8 nucleotides line up with TRBD1. The V gene end was trimmed by 2 bases and the J gene end by 0 bases; junction bases not matched to a gene: 13. The CDR3 totals 19 residues. The germline V gene has CDR1 SGHTS and CDR2 YDEGEE.

This clone was picked up a small number of times. The V call is TRBV10-1, the J call TRBJ2-3; unclear D gene. Looked up from germline, CDR1 is WNHNN and CDR2 is SYGVQD (reference sequence). This CDR3 region has 12 residues. The V end lost 0 bases, the J end lost 11 bases, and 9 bases lay between the germline ends. The CDR3 sequence: CASSESQGGQYF. The CDR3 DNA reads as TGCGCCAGCAGTGAGTCCCAAGGCGGGCAGTATTTT.

The chain links TRBV19 to TRBJ1-4; 8 bases align to TRBD1. The CDR3 sequence is 15 residues long. Germline values: CDR1 LNHDA, CDR2 SQIVND (reference sequence). V lost 1 base, J lost 8 bases, and 6 bases stayed unmatched. The DNA of the CDR3 is TGTGCCAGTAGTATAGCGGACAGGGTACCGGAAAAACTGTTTTTT. Translated, it gives CASSIADRVPEKLFF.

V gene TRBV6-5 combines with J gene TRBJ2-7; D unclear. Between the trimmed V and J ends, which lost 8 bases and 6 bases, there was a span of 20 bases. There are 14 residues in the CDR3. From germline, CDR1 is MNHEY and CDR2 SVGAGI. The CDR3, as DNA: TGTGCCAGCTTTCCGACACCCGGATCTTCCGAGCAGTACTTC. Translated: CASFPTPGSSEQYF.

This clone is a singleton in its sample. The J gene is TRBJ1-1, the V gene TRBV10-2; unclear D gene. Trimming shortened V by 8 bases and J by 1 base, and 20 bases separated the two germline ends. This CDR3 is built from 16 residues. Germline V CDR1 and CDR2: WSHSY, SAAADI. CDR3 sequence (DNA): TGCGCCAGCTCGAAGACCTCCCCCTCGGGGAACACTGAAGCTTTCTTT. Protein: CASSKTSPSGNTEAFF.

This chain connects TRBV7-3 to TRBJ1-1; no definite D call. CDR3 length: 13 amino acids. Trimming took off 4 bases at V and 1 base at J, with 7 bases between the two ends. Germline assignment: CDR1 SGHTA and CDR2 FQGTGA. CDR3 nucleotides: TGTGCCAGCAGCTCGACACCGAACACTGAAGCTTTCTTT. Translation: CASSSTPNTEAFF.

The chain joins TRBV7-9 to TRBJ2-1; the match to TRBD2 covers 8 bases. V was clipped by 6 bases and J by 7 bases; unmatched bases: 17. This CDR3 has 17 amino acids. In germline, CDR1 is SEHNR, CDR2 FQNEAQ (reference sequence). The DNA for the CDR3 is TGTGCCAGCAGGGCCAAGGGGATCGGGGGGGCCTGGAATGAGCAGTTCTTC. This translates into CASRAKGIGGAWNEQFF.

V is TRBV19 and J is TRBJ1-4; D is possibly TRBD1 (6 bases). Germline loops: CDR1 LNHDA, CDR2 SQIVND (reference sequence). Trimming cost V 5 bases and J 17 bases, with 21 bases left between them. There are 13 residues in the CDR3. The CDR3 sequence is CASSLTGSQPRFF. DNA for the CDR3: TGTGCCAGTAGTTTAACAGGGTCTCAGCCCCGTTTTTTT.

The chain links TRBV10-3 to TRBJ1-6; D gene unclear. This CDR3 has 15 residues. Trimming removed 2 bases from V and 3 bases from J, with 8 bases in between. CDR1 and CDR2 from the germline V gene are ENHRY and SYGVKD. The CDR3 loop reads CAISEGRNYNSPLHF. The CDR3 coding sequence is TGTGCCATCAGTGAGGGCCGGAACTATAATTCACCCCTCCACTTT.

V gene TRBV5-1 combines with J gene TRBJ1-5; 9 bases map to TRBD1. Germline CDR1 is SGHRS and CDR2 is YFSETQ. The CDR3 contains 14 residues. The V and J ends lost 3 bases and 3 bases, in that order; junction bases with no gene match: 1. The CDR3 DNA reads as TGCGCCAGCAGCTGGACAGGGGACAATCAGCCCCAGCATTTT. It yields the protein CASSWTGDNQPQHF.

This chain connects TRBV15 to TRBJ2-3, with 10 bases identical to TRBD2. CDR1 is LNHNV, CDR2 YYDKDF, per germline (reference sequence). V trimming: 3 bases; J trimming: 2 bases; junction bases outside the gene matches: 8. CDR3 length: 17 amino acids. The CDR3: CATSRDSGGQNTDTQYF. The CDR3 nucleotides are TGTGCCACCAGCAGGGATAGCGGGGGGCAAAACACAGATACGCAGTATTTT.

This clone was observed a single time. The rearrangement uses TRBV5-1 and TRBJ2-3; D is ambiguous. This CDR3 has 14 residues. Germline assignment: CDR1 SGHRS and CDR2 YFSETQ. Trimming shortened V by 7 bases and J by 1 base, and 13 bases separated the two germline ends. CDR3 sequence: CASYPRPRTDTQYF. The CDR3 nucleotides are TGCGCCAGCTACCCCCGCCCCCGCACAGATACGCAGTATTTT.